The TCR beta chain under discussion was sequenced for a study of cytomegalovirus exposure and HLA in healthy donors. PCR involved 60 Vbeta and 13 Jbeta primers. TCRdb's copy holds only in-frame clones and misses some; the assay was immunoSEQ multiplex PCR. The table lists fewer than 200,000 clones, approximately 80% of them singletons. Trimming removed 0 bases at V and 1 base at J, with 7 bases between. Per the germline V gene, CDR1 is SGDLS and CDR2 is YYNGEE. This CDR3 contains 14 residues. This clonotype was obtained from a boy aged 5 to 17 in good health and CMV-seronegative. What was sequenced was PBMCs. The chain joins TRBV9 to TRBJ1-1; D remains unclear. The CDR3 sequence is CASSVDAGNTEAFF. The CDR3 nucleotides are TGTGCCAGCAGCGTAGATGCGGGGAACACTGAAGCTTTCTTT. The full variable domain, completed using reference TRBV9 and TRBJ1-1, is DSGVTQTPKHLITATGQRVTLRCSPRSGDLSVYWYQQSLDQGLQFLIQYYNGEERAKGNILERFSAQQFPDLHSELNLSSLELGDSALYFCASSVDAGNTEAFFGQGTRLTVV.